The clone carrying this T cell receptor (beta chain) was seen repeatedly, ten times or more. The data originate from a study of T-cell reconstitution after alpha-beta-depleted transplantation in children. Unique molecular identifiers were used to barcode this TCRbeta library. TCRdb called the PCR reads again in MiXCR, with one record for every CDR3 protein. The repertoire consists of around 670,000 distinct CDR3 sequences, with 10% to 15% occurring once and the leading ten covering 0.65% to 0.9%. Trimming removed 4 bases at V and 1 base at J, with 8 bases between. CDR1 and CDR2 (germline): SGHRS, YFSETQ. The CDR3 runs to 13 residues.

The chain combines TRBV5-1 with TRBJ2-5; D may be TRBD1 (5 bases). Sample: PBMCs, taken before TCRalphabeta/CD19-depleted stem cell transplant. This sequence was found in a girl aged 2-10 years with congenital amegakaryocytic thrombocytopenia, due to receive a stem cell transplant. CDR3 region: CASSTTAQETQYF. For the CDR3, the DNA is TGCGCCAGCAGCACGACAGCCCAAGAGACCCAGTACTTC.